Listed below are T cell receptor beta chains from one sample, sequenced in a study of CD8 T cells in Susac syndrome. One entry per CDR3 protein, called by TCRdb with MiXCR from the immunoSEQ multiplex PCR reads. This sample carries about 200,000 distinct CDR3 sequences, roughly 96% of them seen once, and the ten largest clones take around 0.085%. The sample comprised CD4+ T cells from PBMCs. These receptor sequences come from a human donor with multiple sclerosis. CDR3s include the opening cysteine and the closing phenylalanine or tryptophan.

TRBJ2-3 | TRBV5-1 | CASSLPSSTDTQYF
TRBJ2-2 | TRBV30 | CAWNGRRTGELFF
TRBJ1-2 | TRBV20-1 | CSARGGRGDNYGYTF
TRBJ1-1 | TRBV30 | CAWSVVVNTEAFF
TRBJ2-1 | TRBV5-4 | CASSLAASGLVNEQFF
TRBJ1-1 | TRBV6-5 | CASTIDRGGEAFF
TRBJ1-1 | TRBV20-1 | CSARREMNTEAFF
TRBJ1-5 | TRBV12-3/TRBV12-4 | CASSSGGPQHF
TRBJ2-7 | TRBV15 | CATSRDPGSYEQYF
TRBJ2-1 | TRBV5-1 | CASSVQQGNEQFF
TRBJ2-7 | TRBV2 | CASSVADRVREQYF
TRBJ1-5 | TRBV6-4 | CASSTDSNQPQHF
TRBJ2-2 | TRBV12-3/TRBV12-4 | CASSFQGGGELFF
TRBJ2-5 | TRBV30 | CARGLAGETQYF
TRBJ2-1 | TRBV12-3/TRBV12-4 | CASSFSAYNEQFF
TRBJ1-2 | TRBV3-1 | CASSLVAGTTGYTF
TRBJ2-7 | TRBV5-1 | CASSVTGIDEQYF
TRBJ1-2 | TRBV5-1 | CASSPSRDHGYGYTF
TRBJ2-6 | TRBV30 | CAWSALRTFQGPGANVLTF
TRBJ1-5 | TRBV12-3/TRBV12-4 | CASSPSQGGSYQPQHF
TRBJ2-7 | TRBV30 | CAWRGGPGGREQYF
TRBJ2-2 | TRBV7-9 | CASSLELESELFF
TRBJ2-3 | TRBV27 | CASSLYGGVTDTQYF
TRBJ1-1 | TRBV14 | CASSQRGKNTEAFF
TRBJ1-6 | TRBV27 | CASSLYGHSEISPLHF
TRBJ2-7 | TRBV29-1 | CSAGDNEQYF
TRBJ2-1 | TRBV3-1 | CASSRTPNEQFF
TRBJ2-3 | TRBV6-6 | CASSTGSGQGFRF